This is a list of T cell receptor beta chains from one sample in a study of blood T cell repertoires in COVID-19. Here immunoSEQ multiplex PCR was the method, and the copy in TCRdb shows in-frame clones only, minus some. The sample carries just over 95,000 clones, around nine tenths recorded once. Sequencing was carried out using peripheral blood. These receptor sequences come from a human donor in a cohort sampled during active COVID-19. Each CDR3 is given with its conserved first and last residue. A D gene is named only where the DNA matches it firmly. The size of a clone is reported for some rows only, either as once, few or many, or as a class for expanded clones.

d_call	clone_size	v_call	j_call	cdr3_nt	cdr3_aa
NA	NA	TRBV5-1	TRBJ2-1	TGCGCCAGCAGCTTGGCCCGGACTTATGATGAGCAGTTCTTC	CASSLARTYDEQFF
TRBD1	NA	TRBV4-1	TRBJ2-3	TGCGCCAGCAGCCAACAGGGGGGCACAGATACGCAGTATTTT	CASSQQGGTDTQYF
TRBD2	NA	TRBV5-5	TRBJ2-7	TGTGCCAGCAGCCTATACGGGGGGGCCGGAGAATACGAGCAGTACTTC	CASSLYGGAGEYEQYF
NA	NA	TRBV2	TRBJ1-5	TGTGCCAGCAGGGAGGGGAGGGGAGAGATTAATCAGCCCCAGCATTTT	CASREGRGEINQPQHF
NA	once	TRBV6-5	TRBJ2-5	TGTGCCAGCAGTCAACCAGCGGAGCAAGAGACCCAGTACTTC	CASSQPAEQETQYF
TRBD1	NA	TRBV29-1	TRBJ2-2	TGCAGCGTACCGGGACAGCTCACCGGGGAGCTGTTTTTT	CSVPGQLTGELFF
TRBD2	NA	TRBV28	TRBJ2-7	TGTGCCAGCAGTTTAGTGGGGGGGAGCGGGCCCTACGAGCAGTACTTC	CASSLVGGSGPYEQYF
TRBD1	NA	TRBV28	TRBJ1-5	TGTGCCAGCAGTGGGAGGGGACAGGGATATAGCAATCAGCCCCAGCATTTT	CASSGRGQGYSNQPQHF
NA	NA	TRBV6-5	TRBJ1-2	TGTGCCAGCAGTTACTCGGCAGGTGGGCAGGCGGGCTACACCTTC	CASSYSAGGQAGYTF
NA	NA	TRBV11-3	TRBJ1-1	TGTGCCAGCAGCTTATCGGGACTTCATGAAGCTTTCTTT	CASSLSGLHEAFF
NA	NA	TRBV9	TRBJ1-2	TGTGCCAGCAGCGTAGAGTTTCCGATGGAGCCTAACTATGGCTACACCTTC	CASSVEFPMEPNYGYTF
TRBD2	NA	TRBV2	TRBJ2-3	TGTGCCAGCAGGGGGGGATTCGGGCGGGAGATCACAGATACGCAGTATTTT	CASRGGFGREITDTQYF
TRBD1	NA	TRBV5-1	TRBJ2-5	TGCGCCAGCAGCGACAACAGGGGTGAGACCCAGTACTTC	CASSDNRGETQYF
TRBD2	NA	TRBV2	TRBJ2-1	TGTGCCAGCAGGGAAACGGGACTAGCGGGGCCTAGCTCCTACAATGAGCAGTTCTTC	CASRETGLAGPSSYNEQFF
TRBD1	NA	TRBV4-3	TRBJ2-7	TGCGCCAGCAGCCAGGTTAATCAAGGGACAGGGTCCTACGAGCAGTACTTC	CASSQVNQGTGSYEQYF
NA	NA	TRBV9	TRBJ2-2	TGTGCCAGCAGCGTTGAGACGGGGGGCCTTCAGGGCGGGGAGCTGTTTTTT	CASSVETGGLQGGELFF
TRBD1	NA	TRBV13	TRBJ1-1	TGTGCCAGCAGCTTATCGAACAGGGGATTACCTGAAGCTTTCTTT	CASSLSNRGLPEAFF
TRBD1	NA	TRBV7-2	TRBJ1-6	TGTGCCAGCAGCCCGGACAGGGTGGTCTCACCCCTCCACTTT	CASSPDRVVSPLHF
NA	NA	TRBV30	TRBJ2-7	TGTGCCTGTTTCGGCACTAGATCCTACGAGCAGTACTTC	CACFGTRSYEQYF
NA	NA	TRBV9	TRBJ1-6	TGTGCCAGCAGCGTAGTAGGGGATTCACCCCTCCACTTT	CASSVVGDSPLHF
NA	NA	TRBV20-1	TRBJ2-7	TGCAGTGCTAGAATCGGCGGGGAGCAGTACTTC	CSARIGGEQYF
NA	NA	TRBV7-9	TRBJ1-6	TGTGCCAGCAGCTCAGGAGCGGCCTACGGTAGGCCCCTCCACTTT	CASSSGAAYGRPLHF
NA	NA	TRBV10-2	TRBJ2-7	TGCGCCAGCAGTGAGTCTGCAGGGGTCGCTTCCTACGAGCAGTACTTC	CASSESAGVASYEQYF
NA	NA	TRBV3-1/TRBV3-2	TRBJ1-2	TGTGCCAGCAGCCAAGTAGGGGCAGCCAGAAACTATGGCTACACCTTC	CASSQVGAARNYGYTF
TRBD1	NA	TRBV2	TRBJ1-2	TGTGCCAGCAGTGCACAGGGGGCAAGTGGCTACACCTTC	CASSAQGASGYTF
NA	NA	TRBV3-1/TRBV3-2	TRBJ1-1	TGTGCCAGCAGCCTCGGGGGACGAGCTGAAGCTTTCTTT	CASSLGGRAEAFF
NA	NA	TRBV6-5	TRBJ2-7	TGTGCCAGCAGTCCGACTACTACCTCAACTTACGAGCAGTACTTC	CASSPTTTSTYEQYF
NA	NA	TRBV28	TRBJ2-7	TGTGCCAGCAGTTTAGGGGCTAGAGAGCAGTACTTC	CASSLGAREQYF
NA	NA	TRBV3-1/TRBV3-2	TRBJ1-2	TGTGCCAGCAGCCAGTCGACTCCGGCTGGCTACACCTTC	CASSQSTPAGYTF
TRBD2	NA	TRBV5-1	TRBJ2-1	TGCGCCAGCACTCTGTTGGGGACTAGCGGGGGGTCTCTGTACAATGAGCAGTTCTTC	CASTLLGTSGGSLYNEQFF
TRBD1	NA	TRBV18	TRBJ1-5	TGTGCCAGCTCACCAGGGACAGGGCGACTGAGGTCCCAGCATTTT	CASSPGTGRLRSQHF
NA	NA	TRBV4-1	TRBJ2-5	TGCGCCAGCAGCCCCGATACAGGGCCTCTTGGGGGCCAGTACTTC	CASSPDTGPLGGQYF
TRBD1	NA	TRBV29-1	TRBJ1-4	TGCAGCGTTGGACCCACAGGGGGTAGGGATGAAAAACTGTTTTTT	CSVGPTGGRDEKLFF
NA	NA	TRBV11-2	TRBJ2-1	TGTGCCAGCAGGGTGGGCCAGAGCTCCTACAATGAGCAGTTCTTC	CASRVGQSSYNEQFF
NA	once	TRBV7-8	TRBJ2-3	TGTGCCAGCAGCCGCAGGGGCTCCACTAACACAGATACGCAGTATTTT	CASSRRGSTNTDTQYF
TRBD1	NA	TRBV3-1/TRBV3-2	TRBJ1-1	TGTGCCAGCAGCCAAGACTTTGGGACAGGGAGAATGGCTGAAGCTTTCTTT	CASSQDFGTGRMAEAFF